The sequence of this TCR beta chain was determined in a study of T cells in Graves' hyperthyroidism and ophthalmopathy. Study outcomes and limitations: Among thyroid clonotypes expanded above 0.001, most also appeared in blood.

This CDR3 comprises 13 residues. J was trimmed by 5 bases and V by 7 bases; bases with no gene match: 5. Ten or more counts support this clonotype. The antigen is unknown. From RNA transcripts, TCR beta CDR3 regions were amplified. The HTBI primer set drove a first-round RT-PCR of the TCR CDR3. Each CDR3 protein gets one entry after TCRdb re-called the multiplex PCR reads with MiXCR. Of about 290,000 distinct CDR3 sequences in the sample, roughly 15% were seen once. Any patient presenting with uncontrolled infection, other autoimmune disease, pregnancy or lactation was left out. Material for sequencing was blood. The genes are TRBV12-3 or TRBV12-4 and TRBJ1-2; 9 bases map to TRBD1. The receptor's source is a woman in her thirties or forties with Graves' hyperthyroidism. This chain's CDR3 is CASISGTGYGYTF. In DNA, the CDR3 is TGTGCCAGCATTTCCGGGACAGGGTATGGCTACACCTTC.